This entry lists 18 T cell receptor beta chains sequenced from one sample in a study of OX40 agonist ivuxolimab in advanced cancers. The method was immunoSEQ multiplex PCR; TCRdb's version includes in-frame clones alone and lacks a portion of them. The sample contains some 66,000 clones, 88% of which appear only once. The input for sequencing was CD4+ or CD8+ T cells sorted from blood, taken in a trial of the OX40 agonist ivuxolimab. These TCRs come from an adult with an advanced solid tumor such as melanoma, head and neck, liver or kidney cancer.

This chain joins TRBV11-3 and TRBJ2-5; D is uncertain. The CDR3 runs to 13 residues. Germline CDR1 is SGHNT and CDR2 is YENEEA. Trimming shortened V by 1 base and J by 4 bases, and 7 bases separated the two germline ends. DNA of the CDR3: TGTGCCAGCAGCTTAGTTAGGTTAGAGACCCAGTACTTC. This gives the protein CASSLVRLETQYF.

J is TRBJ1-2 and V is TRBV7-8; 7 nucleotides match TRBD1. Germline lookup yields CDR1 SGHVS and CDR2 FQNEAQ. Losses at the gene ends were 5 bases for V and 7 bases for J; bases not matched to a gene: 13. The CDR3 is made up of 15 amino acids. In DNA form, the CDR3 reads TGTGCCAGCAGCCCTGAGACAGGGCGGGTCGGTGGCTACACCTTC. This gives the protein CASSPETGRVGGYTF.

This chain links TRBV5-1 with TRBJ2-1; 16 nucleotides agree with TRBD2. V trimming: 1 base; J trimming: 9 bases; junction bases outside the gene matches: 13. The germline V gene encodes CDR1 SGHRS and CDR2 YFSETQ. The CDR3 is 19 residues long. CDR3 DNA: TGCGCCAGCAGCTTGTTAGGGCTGGGACTAGCGGGAGGGCCGGGTGAGCAGTTCTTC. Its protein product is CASSLLGLGLAGGPGEQFF.

The chain uses TRBV7-2 and TRBJ2-1; 8 nucleotides match TRBD2. CDR1 is SGHTA and CDR2 is FQGNSA in the germline V gene. V gave up 4 bases and J gave up 4 bases; unmatched junction bases: 0. The CDR3 is 13 residues long. CDR3 DNA sequence: TGTGCCAGCAGCTCTAGCGGGTACAATGAGCAGTTCTTC. This encodes CASSSSGYNEQFF.

The chain uses TRBV11-3 and TRBJ2-7; the D gene could be TRBD1 or TRBD2 (5 bases each). This CDR3 spans 17 amino acids. The germline CDR1 and CDR2 sequences are SGHNT and YENEEA. V lost 5 bases, J lost 4 bases, and 24 bases lay in between. CDR3 sequence (DNA): TGTGCCAGCAGCCCCCCAGTTGGGGGAAGAAGTCTATACGAGCAGTACTTC. It translates to CASSPPVGGRSLYEQYF.

This chain connects TRBV19 to TRBJ1-3, with 8 nucleotides matching TRBD1. Trimming removed 5 bases from V and 1 base from J; junction bases left unmatched: 7. CDR3 size: 16 residues. Germline CDR1 LNHDA, CDR2 SQIVND (reference sequence). CDR3 coding DNA: TGTGCCAGTAGTCCAGCGACAGGGGTGTCTGGAAACACCATATATTTT. Translating it yields CASSPATGVSGNTIYF.

The chain couples TRBV6-5 to TRBJ2-1, with 7 bases lining up with TRBD2. The CDR3 runs to 15 residues. Germline V gives CDR1 MNHEY, CDR2 SVGAGI. V dropped 8 bases and J dropped 1; count of bases not matched to a gene: 8. The CDR3 loop is CASAPGLISYNEQFF. The CDR3, as DNA: TGTGCCAGCGCACCGGGACTAATTTCCTACAATGAGCAGTTCTTC.

The chain joins TRBV7-9 to TRBJ1-5; the D gene is possibly TRBD1 (5 bases). This CDR3 is 15 amino acids long. Germline V gene lookup returns CDR1 SEHNR and CDR2 FQNEAQ (reference sequence). Trimming cost V 2 bases and J 1 base, with 9 bases left between them. This chain's CDR3 is CASSLNGGSNQPQHF. The CDR3 coding sequence is TGTGCCAGCAGCTTAAATGGGGGAAGCAATCAGCCCCAGCATTTT.

The genes are TRBV5-1 and TRBJ2-3, with D perhaps TRBD1 (6 bases). Germline-derived CDR1 and CDR2 are SGHRS and YFSETQ. The ends were cut back, 4 bases at V and 0 bases at J, with 9 bases in the middle. This CDR3 is built from 14 residues. The CDR3 DNA is TGCGCCAGCAGCCCCGGACAGAGCACAGATACGCAGTATTTT. Translating gives CASSPGQSTDTQYF.

This rearrangement joins TRBV29-1 to TRBJ2-3, with D maybe TRBD1 (5 bases). Germline V gene data show CDR1 as SQVTM and CDR2 as ANQGSEA. The length of the CDR3 is 15 residues. Between the trimmed V and J ends, which lost 7 bases and 0 bases, there was a span of 17 bases. The CDR3 DNA is TGCAGCGCCATAAGACAGTTTTCTAGCACAGATACGCAGTATTTT. Amino acids: CSAIRQFSSTDTQYF.

The chain links TRBV27 to TRBJ1-1; TRBD1 aligns across 7 bases. This CDR3 contains 14 residues. With 5 bases clipped from V and 11 bases from J, the junction kept 14 bases outside the gene matches. Germline loops: CDR1 MNHEY, CDR2 SMNVEV (reference sequence). CDR3 nucleotide sequence: TGTGCCAGCAGTCCCTATCCCGGACAGGATGGGGCTTTCTTT. Amino acids: CASSPYPGQDGAFF.

The rearrangement links TRBV6-4 to TRBJ1-1, with TRBD1 matching 7 bases. Germline CDR1 is MRHNA and CDR2 is SNTAGT. With V trimmed by 4 bases and J by 5 bases, 7 bases remained unmatched. CDR3 size: 14 residues. The CDR3 loop is CASSGGPGGTEAFF. The CDR3 bases are TGTGCCAGCAGTGGGGGACCAGGGGGTACTGAAGCTTTCTTT.

The rearrangement uses TRBV2 and TRBJ2-3; 10 positions match TRBD2. J gave up 6 bases and V 2 bases, and 5 bases lay outside the gene matches. This CDR3 has 15 amino acids. Germline CDR1 reads SNHLY; CDR2 reads FYNNEI. The CDR3, as DNA: TGTGCCAGCAGTGAACTAGCGGGAGTTGGGGATACGCAGTATTTT. Amino acids: CASSELAGVGDTQYF.

The CDR3 spells CASSFGPLRSPYNEQFF. The CDR3, as DNA: TGTGCCAGCAGCTTCGGACCCCTGCGAAGTCCCTACAATGAGCAGTTCTTC. This chain links TRBV7-9 with TRBJ2-1; unclear D gene. CDR3 length: 17 amino acids. Germline V gene data show CDR1 as SEHNR and CDR2 as FQNEAQ (reference sequence). V lost 3 bases and J 2 bases, leaving 17 bases between the germline ends.

The chain recombines TRBV7-8 with TRBJ2-2, with D hard to call. Trimming cost V 0 bases and J 5 bases, with 7 bases left between them. The germline gives CDR1 SGHVS, CDR2 FQNEAQ. The CDR3 runs to 14 residues. Here the CDR3 reads CASSLAEKTGELFF. The CDR3 nucleotides read TGTGCCAGCAGCTTAGCGGAGAAAACCGGGGAGCTGTTTTTT.

The V gene is TRBV9, the J gene TRBJ2-3; perhaps TRBD1 as D (5 bases). The CDR3 contains 13 residues. The germline V and J ends were trimmed by 2 bases and 9 bases, with 13 bases remaining between them. CDR1 is SGDLS and CDR2 is YYNGEE in the germline V gene. CDR3 sequence (DNA): TGTGCCAGCAGCGTTTCTGACAGAGGAACGCAGTATTTT. The encoded protein is CASSVSDRGTQYF.

The chain employs TRBV15 and TRBJ2-5; 10 nucleotides align to TRBD2. There are 16 residues in the CDR3. J lost 5 bases, V lost 1 base, and 7 bases had no gene match. Germline V gene sequence: CDR1 LNHNV, CDR2 YYDKDF (reference sequence). The CDR3: CATSRVVAGGSETQYF. CDR3 DNA sequence: TGTGCCACCAGCAGAGTGGTAGCGGGAGGATCGGAGACCCAGTACTTC.

The chain is built from TRBV5-4 and TRBJ1-1; a weak D match, TRBD1 (6 bases). Per the germline V gene, CDR1 is SGHNT and CDR2 is YYREEE (reference sequence). This CDR3 comprises 16 residues. Between the trimmed V and J ends, which lost 3 bases and 1 base, there was a span of 16 bases. In DNA, the CDR3 is TGTGCCAGCAGCTCTCCGACAGGCCCCCCGAACACTGAAGCTTTCTTT. This translates into CASSSPTGPPNTEAFF. Full variable domain (missing parts from reference TRBV5-4 and TRBJ1-1): ETGVTQSPTHLIKTRGQQVTLRCSSQSGHNTVSWYQQALGQGPQFIFQYYREEENGRGNFPPRFSGLQFPNYSSELNVNALELDDSALYLCASSSPTGPPNTEAFFGQGTRLTVV.